Listed below are T cell receptor beta chains from one sample, sequenced in a study of CD8+ T cells in alopecia areata. TCRdb's copy holds only in-frame clones and misses some; the assay was immunoSEQ multiplex PCR. The sample shows around 210,000 clones, 50% to 75% of them seen only once. The sequencing here drew on CD4+ T cells sorted from blood, taken at week 4, from a patient treated with tofacitinib. These receptors originate from a human donor with alopecia areata. The CDR3 runs from the conserved cysteine through the conserved F or W. The D gene is left open where the match is weak. Rows give clone size only sometimes, using once, few, many, or a class for an expanded clone.

size: few; V: TRBV5-1; J: TRBJ1-1; length: 16; D: TRBD1; CDR3: CASRGDRGARGTEAFF; DNA: TGCGCCAGCAGAGGGGACAGGGGAGCCCGGGGGACTGAAGCTTTCTTT
size: -; V: TRBV27; J: TRBJ2-5; length: 12; D: TRBD2; CDR3: CASGRGRETQYF; DNA: TGTGCCAGCGGGCGGGGGAGGGAGACCCAGTACTTC
size: few; V: TRBV7-2; J: TRBJ2-1; length: 13; D: -; CDR3: CASSLGPHNEQFF; DNA: TGTGCCAGCAGCTTGGGCCCCCACAATGAGCAGTTCTTC
size: once; V: TRBV7-2; J: TRBJ2-7; length: 16; D: TRBD2; CDR3: CASSPFSSGGTYEQYF; DNA: TGTGCCAGCAGCCCTTTTTCTAGCGGGGGGACCTACGAGCAGTACTTC
size: -; V: TRBV7-2; J: TRBJ2-6; length: 16; D: -; CDR3: CASSSPVNPGANVLTF; DNA: TGTGCCAGCAGCTCGCCAGTAAATCCTGGGGCCAACGTCCTGACTTTC
size: -; V: TRBV6-5; J: TRBJ1-1; length: 14; D: -; CDR3: CASSYGGTNTEAFF; DNA: TGTGCCAGCAGTTACGGGGGGACGAACACTGAAGCTTTCTTT
size: -; V: TRBV7-2; J: TRBJ2-3; length: 13; D: -; CDR3: CASSIGVRDTQYF; DNA: TGTGCCAGCAGCATAGGCGTAAGAGATACGCAGTATTTT
size: -; V: TRBV4-2; J: TRBJ1-2; length: 15; D: TRBD1; CDR3: CASSQEGQKPYGYTF; DNA: TGTGCCAGCAGCCAAGAGGGACAGAAACCTTATGGCTACACCTTC
size: -; V: TRBV30; J: TRBJ2-6; length: 15; D: -; CDR3: CAWSVRGSGANVLTF; DNA: TGTGCCTGGAGTGTTAGGGGCTCTGGGGCCAACGTCCTGACTTTC
size: -; V: TRBV5-1; J: TRBJ2-3; length: 16; D: TRBD2; CDR3: CASSSRLAGGIDTQYF; DNA: TGCGCCAGCAGTTCTAGACTAGCGGGGGGCATAGATACGCAGTATTTT
size: -; V: TRBV7-2; J: TRBJ2-5; length: 14; D: -; CDR3: CASRQRGGQETQYF; DNA: TGTGCCAGCAGACAAAGGGGGGGTCAAGAGACCCAGTACTTC
size: few; V: TRBV10-3; J: TRBJ2-1; length: 14; D: TRBD1; CDR3: CAIKGQGAFNEQFF; DNA: TGTGCCATCAAGGGACAGGGTGCCTTCAATGAGCAGTTCTTC
size: -; V: TRBV20-1; J: TRBJ2-5; length: 10; D: -; CDR3: CSASGETQYF; DNA: TGCAGTGCTAGCGGGGAGACCCAGTACTTC
size: -; V: TRBV5-4; J: TRBJ1-2; length: 15; D: TRBD1; CDR3: CASSTPGQGGYGYTF; DNA: TGTGCCAGCAGCACCCCGGGACAGGGAGGATATGGCTACACCTTC
size: few; V: TRBV29-1; J: TRBJ2-1; length: 11; D: -; CDR3: CSSDSYNEQFF; DNA: TGCAGCTCTGACAGCTACAATGAGCAGTTCTTC
size: -; V: TRBV4-1; J: TRBJ1-2; length: 16; D: TRBD1; CDR3: CASSQGGRGGRNGYTF; DNA: TGCGCCAGCAGCCAAGGAGGCAGGGGGGGGAGGAATGGCTACACCTTC
size: -; V: TRBV7-6; J: TRBJ2-5; length: 18; D: TRBD2; CDR3: CASSLVGTSGGPGETQYF; DNA: TGTGCCAGCAGCTTAGTAGGGACTAGCGGGGGGCCCGGGGAGACCCAGTACTTC
size: -; V: TRBV5-1; J: TRBJ1-6; length: 14; D: -; CDR3: CASSSEGGGSPLHF; DNA: TGCGCCAGCAGTTCCGAAGGAGGTGGGTCACCCCTCCACTTT
size: -; V: TRBV15; J: TRBJ1-4; length: 14; D: -; CDR3: CATRGRGGSEKLFF; DNA: TGTGCCACCAGGGGCAGGGGCGGGAGTGAAAAACTGTTTTTT
size: once; V: TRBV6-1; J: TRBJ2-1; length: 15; D: TRBD2; CDR3: CASSETSGVSLEQFF; DNA: TGTGCCAGCAGTGAAACTAGCGGGGTTAGTTTAGAGCAGTTCTTC
size: -; V: TRBV5-7; J: TRBJ1-1; length: 16; D: -; CDR3: CASSHFVGKRGTEAFF; DNA: TGTGCCAGCAGCCACTTCGTCGGGAAGCGTGGCACTGAAGCTTTCTTT
size: few; V: TRBV4-2; J: TRBJ1-2; length: 15; D: -; CDR3: CASSPGQSPSDGYTF; DNA: TGTGCCAGCAGCCCCGGACAGTCCCCCAGCGATGGCTACACCTTC
size: -; V: TRBV7-9; J: TRBJ2-5; length: 15; D: -; CDR3: CASSLALDSGETQYF; DNA: TGTGCCAGCAGCTTAGCGCTAGATTCGGGAGAGACCCAGTACTTC
size: -; V: TRBV6-1; J: TRBJ1-2; length: 14; D: -; CDR3: CASSDVERYSTYTF; DNA: TGTGCCAGCAGTGACGTCGAACGCTATAGTACGTACACCTTC
size: once; V: TRBV4-3; J: TRBJ2-5; length: 14; D: -; CDR3: CASSQDAGTETQYF; DNA: TGCGCCAGCAGCCAAGATGCAGGGACCGAGACCCAGTACTTC
size: -; V: TRBV9; J: TRBJ2-5; length: 14; D: -; CDR3: CASSVDPSPETQYF; DNA: TGTGCCAGCAGCGTCGACCCTAGCCCCGAGACCCAGTACTTC
size: once; V: TRBV23-1; J: TRBJ1-5; length: 16; D: -; CDR3: CASSPLLDRYDQPQHF; DNA: TGCGCCAGCAGTCCCCTGCTCGACAGGTATGATCAGCCCCAGCATTTT
size: -; V: TRBV5-4; J: TRBJ2-7; length: 14; D: -; CDR3: CASSLSGLSYEQYF; DNA: TGTGCCAGCAGCTTATCGGGACTCTCCTACGAGCAGTACTTC
size: -; V: TRBV7-2; J: TRBJ1-5; length: 13; D: -; CDR3: CASSFFSNQPQHF; DNA: TGTGCCAGCAGCTTTTTCTCTAATCAGCCCCAGCATTTT
size: -; V: TRBV19; J: TRBJ1-2; length: 16; D: TRBD1; CDR3: CASSIGQGILMRGYTF; DNA: TGTGCCAGTAGTATAGGACAGGGGATCTTGATGAGGGGCTACACCTTC
size: -; V: TRBV10-3; J: TRBJ2-3; length: 14; D: -; CDR3: CAISESGATDTQYF; DNA: TGTGCCATCAGTGAGTCGGGGGCTACAGATACGCAGTATTTT
size: few; V: TRBV7-8; J: TRBJ2-7; length: 16; D: -; CDR3: CASSITRGFGSYEQYF; DNA: TGTGCCAGCAGCATTACCCGGGGGTTCGGCTCCTACGAGCAGTACTTC
size: few; V: TRBV5-1; J: TRBJ2-6; length: 15; D: -; CDR3: CASSLGGSGANVLTF; DNA: TGCGCCAGCAGCCTTGGGGGATCTGGGGCCAACGTCCTGACTTTC
size: -; V: TRBV2; J: TRBJ2-1; length: 16; D: TRBD2; CDR3: CASTLLAGVSYNEQFF; DNA: TGTGCCAGCACCCTTTTGGCGGGGGTCTCCTACAATGAGCAGTTCTTC
size: -; V: TRBV20-1; J: TRBJ1-2; length: 11; D: -; CDR3: CSASPAYGYTF; DNA: TGCAGTGCTAGCCCAGCTTATGGCTACACCTTC
size: -; V: TRBV6-5; J: TRBJ1-1; length: 10; D: -; CDR3: CASSSRGAFF; DNA: TGTGCCAGCAGTTCCCGGGGGGCTTTCTTT
size: -; V: TRBV27; J: TRBJ1-5; length: 14; D: -; CDR3: CASSFLGPDQPQHF; DNA: TGTGCCAGCAGTTTCCTAGGGCCAGATCAGCCCCAGCATTTT
size: few; V: TRBV9; J: TRBJ2-1; length: 13; D: -; CDR3: CASSVRVGNEQFF; DNA: TGTGCCAGCAGCGTCAGGGTTGGAAATGAGCAGTTCTTC
size: few; V: TRBV7-9; J: TRBJ1-4; length: 15; D: -; CDR3: CASSLTTALGEKLFF; DNA: TGTGCCAGCAGCTTGACGACGGCGCTCGGCGAAAAACTGTTTTTT
size: few; V: TRBV6-6; J: TRBJ1-2; length: 11; D: -; CDR3: CASSYYQGYTF; DNA: TGTGCCAGCAGTTATTATCAGGGCTACACCTTC
size: few; V: TRBV10-3; J: TRBJ1-5; length: 14; D: -; CDR3: CAISEAGAYQPQHF; DNA: TGTGCCATCAGTGAAGCGGGGGCATATCAGCCCCAGCATTTT
size: -; V: TRBV7-3; J: TRBJ1-6; length: 15; D: TRBD1; CDR3: CASSLQGQGTSPLHF; DNA: TGTGCCAGCAGCTTACAAGGACAGGGAACGTCACCCCTCCACTTT
size: -; V: TRBV25-1; J: TRBJ2-7; length: 16; D: TRBD1; CDR3: CASSEYIRGRAYEQYF; DNA: TGTGCCAGCAGTGAATATATCAGGGGGCGCGCGTACGAGCAGTACTTC
size: few; V: TRBV10-3; J: TRBJ1-5; length: 14; D: TRBD1; CDR3: CAISKTGSNQPQHF; DNA: TGTGCCATCAGCAAGACAGGGAGCAATCAGCCCCAGCATTTT
size: once; V: TRBV29-1; J: TRBJ2-7; length: 13; D: TRBD1; CDR3: CSVTRTGTYEQYF; DNA: TGCAGCGTTACCCGGACAGGGACCTACGAGCAGTACTTC
size: -; V: TRBV28; J: TRBJ1-2; length: 12; D: -; CDR3: CASSGRNYGYTF; DNA: TGTGCCAGCAGTGGACGAAACTATGGCTACACCTTC
size: -; V: TRBV5-1; J: TRBJ2-7; length: 13; D: -; CDR3: CASSSPEGYEQYF; DNA: TGCGCCAGCAGCTCCCCAGAGGGCTACGAGCAGTACTTC